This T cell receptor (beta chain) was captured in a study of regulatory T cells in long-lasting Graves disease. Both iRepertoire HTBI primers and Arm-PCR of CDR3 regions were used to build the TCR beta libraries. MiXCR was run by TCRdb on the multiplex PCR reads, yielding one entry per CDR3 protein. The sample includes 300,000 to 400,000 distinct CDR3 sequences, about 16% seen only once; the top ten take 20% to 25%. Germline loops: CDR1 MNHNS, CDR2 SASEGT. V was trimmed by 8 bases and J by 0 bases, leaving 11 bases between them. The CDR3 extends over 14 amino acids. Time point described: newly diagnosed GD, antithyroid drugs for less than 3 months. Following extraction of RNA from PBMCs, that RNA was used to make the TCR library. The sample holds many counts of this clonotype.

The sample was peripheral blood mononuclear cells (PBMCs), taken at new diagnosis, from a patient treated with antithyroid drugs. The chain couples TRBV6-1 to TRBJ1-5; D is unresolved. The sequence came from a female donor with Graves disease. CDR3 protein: CASGKQDSNQPQHF. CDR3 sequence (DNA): TGTGCCAGCGGCAAGCAGGATAGCAATCAGCCCCAGCATTTT.